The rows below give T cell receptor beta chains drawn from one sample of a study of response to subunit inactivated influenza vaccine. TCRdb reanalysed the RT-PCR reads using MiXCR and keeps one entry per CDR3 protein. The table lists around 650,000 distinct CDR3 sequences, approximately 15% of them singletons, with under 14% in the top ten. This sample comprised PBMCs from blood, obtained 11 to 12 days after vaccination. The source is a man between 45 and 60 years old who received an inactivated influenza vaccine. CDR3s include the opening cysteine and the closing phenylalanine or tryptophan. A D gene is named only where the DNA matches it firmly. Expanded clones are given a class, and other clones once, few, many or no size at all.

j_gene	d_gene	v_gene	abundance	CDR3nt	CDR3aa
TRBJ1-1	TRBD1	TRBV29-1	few	TGCAGCGTTTCGTCAGGGGGCCGTGAAGCTTTCTTT	CSVSSGGREAFF
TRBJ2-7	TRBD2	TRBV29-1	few	TGCAGCGGAGGGACTAGCCGCTACGAGCAGTACTTC	CSGGTSRYEQYF
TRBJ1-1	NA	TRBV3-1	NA	TGTGCCAGCAGCCAAGTCAGAGGGGGGCTAAACACTGAAGCTTTCTTT	CASSQVRGGLNTEAFF
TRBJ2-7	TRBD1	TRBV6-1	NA	TGTGCCAGCAGCCGGGACAGGTTCTTCTCCTACGAGCAGTACTTC	CASSRDRFFSYEQYF
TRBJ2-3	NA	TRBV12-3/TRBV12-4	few	TGTGCCAGCAGTTTACTAGGCGTCCTCACAGATACGCAGTATTTT	CASSLLGVLTDTQYF
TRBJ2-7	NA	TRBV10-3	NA	TGTGCCATCAGTGAGTCAGGGGGGGTCTCCTACGAGCAGTACTTC	CAISESGGVSYEQYF
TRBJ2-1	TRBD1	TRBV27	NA	TGTGCCAGCAGTCCGCCCCCCGGGACAGGGCTGTTCTTC	CASSPPPGTGLFF
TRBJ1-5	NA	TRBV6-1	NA	TGTGCCAGCAGCAGGGGTGCAAGGGGCAATCAGCCCCAGCATTTT	CASSRGARGNQPQHF
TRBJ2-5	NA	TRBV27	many	TGTGCCAGCAGTTTACTAGGGGGAGAGACCCAGTACTTC	CASSLLGGETQYF
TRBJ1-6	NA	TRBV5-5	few	TGTGCCAGCAGCTTGGTCGTTTCGGCGACGGATTCACCCCTCCACTTT	CASSLVVSATDSPLHF
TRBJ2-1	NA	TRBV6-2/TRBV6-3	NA	TGTGCCAGCAGTTACATACTAGCTTCTCGCAATGAGCAGTTCTTC	CASSYILASRNEQFF
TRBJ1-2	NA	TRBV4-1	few	TGCGCCAGCAGCCAAGGTCTACAGATTAAGGGCTACACCTTC	CASSQGLQIKGYTF
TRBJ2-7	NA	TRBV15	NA	TGTGCCACCAGCAGATTATCCGCGGGCTACGAGCAGTACTTC	CATSRLSAGYEQYF
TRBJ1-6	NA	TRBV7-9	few	TGTGCCAGCAGCTTGGGACACTATAATTCACCCCTCCACTTT	CASSLGHYNSPLHF
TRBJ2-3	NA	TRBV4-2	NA	TGTGCCAGCAGCCAAGATTCCACTAGCACAGATACGCAGTATTTT	CASSQDSTSTDTQYF
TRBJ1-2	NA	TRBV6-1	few	TGTGCCAGCACGGCAGGGTTATATGGCTACACCTTC	CASTAGLYGYTF
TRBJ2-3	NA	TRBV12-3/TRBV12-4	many	TGTGCCAGCAGTTTAGATAGAGGAGATACGCAGTATTTT	CASSLDRGDTQYF
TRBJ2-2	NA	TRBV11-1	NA	TGTGCCAGCAGCTTAGTTGCCTCTTCGAACGGGGAGCTGTTTTTT	CASSLVASSNGELFF